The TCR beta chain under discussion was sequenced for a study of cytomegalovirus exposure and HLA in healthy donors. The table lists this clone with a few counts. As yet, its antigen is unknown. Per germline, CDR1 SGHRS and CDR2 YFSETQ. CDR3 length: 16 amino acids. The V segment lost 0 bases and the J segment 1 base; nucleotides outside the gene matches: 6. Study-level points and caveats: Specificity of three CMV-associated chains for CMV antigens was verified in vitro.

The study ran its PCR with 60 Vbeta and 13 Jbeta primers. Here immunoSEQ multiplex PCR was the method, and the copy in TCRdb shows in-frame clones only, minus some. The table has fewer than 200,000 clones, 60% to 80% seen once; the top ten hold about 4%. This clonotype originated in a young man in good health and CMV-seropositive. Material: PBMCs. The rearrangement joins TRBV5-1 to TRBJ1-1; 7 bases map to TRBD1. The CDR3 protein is CASSLDGTVSNTEAFF. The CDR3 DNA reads TGCGCCAGCAGCTTGGATGGGACAGTGTCGAACACTGAAGCTTTCTTT.